The 16 T cell receptor beta chains below come from one sample, sequenced in a study of neurological immune-mediated disorders. TCRdb redid the calling of the 5' RACE reads with MiXCR, one entry per CDR3 protein. The sample has tens of thousands of distinct CDR3 sequences, approximately 7% seen once. Sequences were obtained from CD4+ T cells from blood. These TCRs come from a man aged 45 to 65 in good health.

This clonotype has at least ten counts. This sequence joins TRBV10-3 and TRBJ1-5; the D gene is possibly TRBD1 (5 bases). The length of the CDR3 is 16 residues. Germline loops: CDR1 ENHRY, CDR2 SYGVKD. The V end lost 0 bases, the J end lost 7 bases, and 16 bases lay between the germline ends. The chain's CDR3 is CAISESGGGPRQPQHF. The CDR3, as DNA: TGTGCCATCAGTGAGTCGGGTGGGGGTCCCAGGCAGCCCCAGCATTTT.

This chain joins TRBV7-9 and TRBJ2-3; tentatively, D is TRBD2 (6 bases). The germline V gene has CDR1 SEHNR and CDR2 FQNEAQ (reference sequence). The V end lost 1 base, the J end lost 6 bases, and 8 bases lay between the germline ends. The length of the CDR3 is 13 residues. The CDR3 DNA reads TGTGCCAGCAGCTTAGGAACTAGCGATACGCAGTATTTT. This gives the protein CASSLGTSDTQYF.

This clonotype was counted at least ten times. V and J are TRBV20-1 and TRBJ2-3; D not certain. The CDR3 has 12 amino acids. Looked up from germline, CDR1 is DFQATT and CDR2 is SNEGSKA (reference sequence). The DNA for the CDR3 is TGCAGCGCGCCCAGTGGCACAGATACGCAGTATTTT. This sequence encodes CSAPSGTDTQYF.

This clonotype was observed many times. The V call is TRBV28, the J call TRBJ1-2; D is possibly TRBD1 (6 bases). Germline CDR1 and CDR2: MDHEN and SYDVKM. CDR3 size: 13 residues. V shed 4 bases and J shed 7 bases, with 13 bases lying between them. CDR3 region: CASSSTGYRGYTF. The CDR3 DNA reads as TGTGCCAGCAGTTCGACAGGCTACCGTGGCTACACCTTC.

This clonotype appeared many times. This rearrangement joins TRBV7-9 to TRBJ2-1, with 7 bases identical to TRBD1. The CDR3 is made up of 13 amino acids. The germline V gene encodes CDR1 SEHNR and CDR2 FQNEAQ (reference sequence). V was clipped by 5 bases and J by 5 bases; unmatched bases: 3. CDR3 protein: CASSRTGNNEQFF. Here the CDR3 DNA reads TGTGCCAGCAGCCGGACAGGCAACAATGAGCAGTTCTTC.

This clonotype was found many times. V gene TRBV6-1 combines with J gene TRBJ2-7; D is tentatively TRBD1 or TRBD2 (6 bases each). The CDR3 sequence is 15 residues long. CDR1 MNHNS and CDR2 SASEGT come from the germline V gene. The CDR3 region is CAARGQRSILYEQYF. CDR3 nucleotide sequence: TGTGCTGCACGGGGGCAGAGGTCCATTCTTTACGAGCAGTACTTC.

Many counts were recorded for this clonotype. The V call is TRBV19, the J call TRBJ2-6; the D gene is possibly TRBD1 (6 bases). The ends were cut back, 8 bases at V and 0 bases at J, with 17 bases in the middle. Germline lookup yields CDR1 LNHDA and CDR2 SQIVND (reference sequence). This CDR3 has 17 residues. The CDR3 DNA follows: TGTGCCAGTGCCCCCGGACAGCGAATCTCTGGGGCCAACGTCCTGACTTTC. This encodes CASAPGQRISGANVLTF.

Ten or more counts support this clonotype. This sequence joins TRBV5-1 and TRBJ1-5, with 7 bases aligning to TRBD1. Germline trimming cut 0 bases from V and 4 bases from J; bases unmatched to any gene: 4. Germline loops: CDR1 SGHRS, CDR2 YFSETQ. This CDR3 is built from 15 residues. The CDR3: CASSLEGQPNQPQHF. CDR3 bases: TGCGCCAGCAGCTTGGAGGGACAGCCTAATCAGCCCCAGCATTTT.

The chain employs TRBV29-1 and TRBJ2-3; no firm D call. Germline V gene sequence: CDR1 SQVTM, CDR2 ANQGSEA. This CDR3 has 14 amino acids. With 4 bases removed from V and 0 bases from J, the gap between germline ends came to 11 bases. CDR3 nucleotide sequence: TGCAGCGTTGGGGCTCCTCCTAGCACAGATACGCAGTATTTT. It yields the protein CSVGAPPSTDTQYF.

The sample holds many counts of this clonotype. This chain links TRBV7-8 with TRBJ2-7, with TRBD2 identical over 8 bases. Germline CDR1 is SGHVS and CDR2 is FQNEAQ. Losses at the gene ends were 3 bases for V and 3 bases for J; bases not matched to a gene: 10. The CDR3 is 16 residues long. CDR3 sequence reads: CASSLTGGRPNYEQYF. As DNA, the CDR3 is TGTGCCAGCAGCTTGACGGGGGGGCGGCCTAACTACGAGCAGTACTTC.

This clonotype was found many times. This chain links TRBV7-2 with TRBJ2-3; 10 nucleotides match TRBD2. CDR1 is SGHTA, CDR2 FQGNSA, per germline. This CDR3 region has 14 residues. V was pared by 5 bases and J by 6 bases, with 5 bases of the junction left unmatched. Here the CDR3 reads CASSLRGLADTQYF. In DNA, the CDR3 is TGTGCCAGCAGCCTAAGGGGACTAGCGGATACGCAGTATTTT.

By proportion, this clonotype is medium-sized (0.01 to 0.1%). The chain has TRBV5-6 and TRBJ2-2; D unresolved. Trimming pared 1 base from V and 0 bases from J, leaving 13 bases between. Germline CDR1 SGHDT, CDR2 YYEEEE. CDR3 size: 17 residues. CDR3 in amino acids: CASSLWRSGANTGELFF. The CDR3, as DNA: TGTGCCAGCAGCTTGTGGCGGTCCGGCGCGAACACCGGGGAGCTGTTTTTT.

The sample holds many counts of this clonotype. The chain couples TRBV5-1 to TRBJ2-7; TRBD1 matches 7 bases. This CDR3 is 15 amino acids long. V shed 1 base, J shed 2 bases, and the junction held 6 bases outside the gene matches. The germline CDR1 and CDR2 sequences are SGHRS and YFSETQ. CDR3 coding DNA: TGCGCCAGCAGCTTGACAGGGGTGAATCCCTACGAGCAGTACTTC. Amino acids: CASSLTGVNPYEQYF.

This clonotype was seen many times. The chain carries TRBV20-1 and TRBJ2-7, with 7 bases identical to TRBD2. Unmatched junction bases numbered 8, after V lost 4 bases and J lost 5 bases. Germline V gives CDR1 DFQATT, CDR2 SNEGSKA (reference sequence). CDR3 size: 13 residues. The CDR3 sequence: CSATGGVANEQYF. The CDR3 nucleotides read TGCAGTGCTACGGGGGGAGTCGCGAACGAGCAGTACTTC.

This clonotype was seen a handful of times. The chain combines TRBV5-1 with TRBJ2-5; TRBD1 might be the D (7 bases). Germline V lookup: CDR1 SGHRS, CDR2 YFSETQ. V shed 2 bases and J shed 6 bases, with 11 bases lying between them. CDR3 length equals 13 residues. CDR3 bases: TGCGCCAGCAGCTTCCCAGGGGGGCAGACCCAGTACTTC. It codes for CASSFPGGQTQYF.

Ten or more counts support this clonotype. The rearrangement joins TRBV6-6 to TRBJ2-1; D tentatively reads TRBD1 or TRBD2 (6 bases each). With 6 bases removed from V and 8 bases from J, the gap between germline ends came to 11 bases. The CDR3 totals 12 residues. Looked up from germline, CDR1 is MNHNY and CDR2 is SVGAGI (reference sequence). CDR3 region: CASSPGGYEQFF. The CDR3 nucleotides are TGTGCCAGCAGCCCCGGGGGCTATGAGCAGTTCTTC.